These T cell receptor beta chains were read from a single sample in a study of blood T cell repertoires in COVID-19. Only in-frame clones appear in the TCRdb table, and some are missing; sequencing was by immunoSEQ multiplex PCR. The sample holds about 120,000 clones; 85% are singletons and the top ten take roughly a tenth. The specimen sequenced was peripheral blood. Receptors were obtained from a man older than 75 with acute or convalescent COVID-19. Each CDR3 is given with its conserved first and last residue. D genes are given only for firm matches. Not all rows give a size; the values are once, few, many and, for expanded clones, a class.

v_gene	d_gene	abundance	j_gene	CDR3aa	CDR3nt
TRBV7-6	TRBD1	few	TRBJ1-1	CASSGDRATLNTEAFF	TGTGCCAGCAGCGGAGACAGGGCCACCTTGAACACTGAAGCTTTCTTT
TRBV15	TRBD1	.	TRBJ1-1	CATSRDRGPNTEAFF	TGTGCCACCAGCAGGGACAGGGGCCCGAACACTGAAGCTTTCTTT
TRBV19	.	.	TRBJ1-2	CASSIDQGPGSGYTF	TGTGCCAGTAGTATAGATCAGGGGCCTGGGTCGGGCTACACCTTC
TRBV18	.	.	TRBJ2-7	CASSPGIGSSYEQYF	TGTGCCAGCTCACCAGGGATAGGGAGCTCCTACGAGCAGTACTTC
TRBV18	.	once	TRBJ2-7	CASSPAAESSYEQYF	TGTGCCAGCTCACCCGCGGCCGAAAGCTCCTACGAGCAGTACTTC
TRBV6-1	TRBD1	.	TRBJ2-7	CASSDDRVSYEQYF	TGTGCCAGCAGTGACGACAGGGTGTCCTACGAGCAGTACTTC
TRBV11-1	.	.	TRBJ1-1	CASSLRVTEAFF	TGTGCCAGCAGCTTAAGAGTCACTGAAGCTTTCTTT
TRBV25-1	TRBD1	.	TRBJ1-5	CASCGQETNSNQPQHF	TGTGCCAGCTGTGGACAGGAGACAAATAGCAATCAGCCCCAGCATTTT
TRBV27	.	.	TRBJ2-7	CASSSDSTSTYEQYF	TGTGCCAGCAGTTCGGACTCTACCTCTACCTACGAGCAGTACTTC
TRBV24-1	TRBD1	.	TRBJ2-5	CATSDGGQGMETQYF	TGTGCCACCAGTGATGGGGGACAGGGGATGGAGACCCAGTACTTC
TRBV19	.	.	TRBJ1-5	CASSIMAGNQPQHF	TGTGCCAGTAGTATTATGGCGGGGAACCAGCCCCAGCATTTT
TRBV28	.	.	TRBJ1-1	CASSLPARLVAFF	TGTGCCAGCAGTTTACCTGCCCGACTGGTTGCTTTCTTT
TRBV7-3	.	.	TRBJ1-2	CASSLRDGGTGYTF	TGTGCCAGCAGCCTCCGGGACGGCGGGACGGGCTACACCTTC
TRBV27	TRBD1	.	TRBJ1-4	CASSSQGGQGKEKLFF	TGTGCCAGCAGTTCTCAAGGAGGACAGGGAAAGGAAAAACTGTTTTTT
TRBV6-5	TRBD1	once	TRBJ2-7	CASSYGDRGYEQYF	TGTGCCAGCAGTTACGGGGACAGGGGATACGAGCAGTACTTC
TRBV6-1	TRBD1	.	TRBJ1-2	CASSERGAGGNYGYTF	TGTGCCAGCAGTGAACGGGGGGCAGGGGGCAACTATGGCTACACCTTC
TRBV7-9	TRBD1	.	TRBJ1-2	CASRTSQGAEGYTF	TGTGCCAGCAGGACCTCCCAGGGGGCGGAGGGCTACACCTTC
TRBV7-2	TRBD1	.	TRBJ1-2	CASSLPYRGPLYGYTF	TGTGCCAGCAGCTTACCCTACAGGGGGCCCCTCTATGGCTACACCTTC
TRBV7-6	.	.	TRBJ1-2	CASSLAPGDPLYGYTF	TGTGCCAGCAGCTTAGCTCCGGGGGATCCGCTCTATGGCTACACCTTC
TRBV4-1	TRBD2	.	TRBJ2-1	CASSGTSSYNEQFF	TGCGCCAGCAGCGGGACTAGCTCCTACAATGAGCAGTTCTTC
TRBV19	.	.	TRBJ1-5	CASNPWDNSNQPQHF	TGTGCCAGTAACCCCTGGGACAATAGCAATCAGCCCCAGCATTTT
TRBV18	.	.	TRBJ1-1	CASSPPELLTEAFF	TGTGCCAGCTCACCACCGGAGCTTCTCACTGAAGCTTTCTTT
TRBV30	.	few	TRBJ2-1	CAWSVRREGQFF	TGTGCCTGGAGTGTACGGCGGGAAGGGCAGTTCTTC
TRBV4-1	.	.	TRBJ2-7	CASSPERGFSYEQYF	TGCGCCAGCAGCCCAGAGAGGGGGTTCTCTTACGAGCAGTACTTC
TRBV5-6	.	.	TRBJ1-6	CASARGSGNSPLHF	TGTGCCAGCGCGAGGGGGTCGGGGAATTCACCCCTCCACTTT
TRBV2	TRBD1	few	TRBJ2-7	CASIHGTGDTEQYF	TGTGCCAGCATCCACGGGACAGGGGATACCGAGCAGTACTTC
TRBV6-5	.	.	TRBJ2-7	CASSPPGAYEQYF	TGTGCCAGCAGTCCACCGGGGGCCTACGAGCAGTACTTC
TRBV27	TRBD1	.	TRBJ1-4	CASSFITPGTGSATNEKLFF	TGTGCCAGCAGTTTCATTACCCCTGGGACAGGGAGTGCAACTAATGAAAAACTGTTTTTT
TRBV28	.	.	TRBJ2-3	CASTVRSSPTDTQYF	TGTGCCAGCACCGTAAGGAGCTCCCCCACAGATACGCAGTATTTT
TRBV6-1	.	.	TRBJ2-1	CASSEFPGPPISSYNEQFF	TGTGCCAGCAGTGAATTCCCGGGTCCCCCAATAAGCTCCTACAATGAGCAGTTCTTC
TRBV4-2	TRBD1	.	TRBJ2-1	CASSPQQGTDDNEQFF	TGTGCCAGCAGCCCCCAACAGGGGACAGACGACAATGAGCAGTTCTTC
TRBV3-1/TRBV3-2	TRBD1	.	TRBJ1-6	CASSQEGTGNYSPLHF	TGTGCCAGCAGCCAAGAGGGGACAGGGAACTATTCACCCCTCCACTTT
TRBV10-2	TRBD2	.	TRBJ2-3	CATTTSGRADTQYF	TGCGCCACCACAACCTCGGGGAGGGCAGATACGCAGTATTTT
TRBV7-2	TRBD2	.	TRBJ2-7	CASSLASSGSSYEQYF	TGTGCCAGCAGCTTAGCTTCTAGCGGGAGTAGTTACGAGCAGTACTTC
TRBV18	TRBD1	.	TRBJ1-1	CASSASGTAEAFF	TGTGCCAGCTCGGCCTCCGGGACAGCTGAAGCTTTCTTT
TRBV11-3	.	.	TRBJ1-2	CASSLTHGYTF	TGTGCCAGCAGCTTGACACATGGCTACACCTTC
TRBV27	TRBD1	.	TRBJ1-4	CASSLAGTANEKLFF	TGTGCCAGCAGTTTAGCCGGGACAGCCAATGAAAAACTGTTTTTT
TRBV7-9	TRBD1	once	TRBJ1-1	CASRPDREVVNTEAFF	TGTGCCAGCAGGCCAGACAGGGAGGTTGTGAACACTGAAGCTTTCTTT
TRBV19	TRBD1	.	TRBJ1-4	CASSRRQGREKLFF	TGTGCCAGTAGTAGAAGACAGGGCCGAGAAAAACTGTTTTTT
TRBV27	.	.	TRBJ2-3	CASSESGTPDTQYF	TGTGCCAGCAGTGAATCCGGGACACCAGATACGCAGTATTTT
TRBV18	.	.	TRBJ2-1	CASSPPGRNNEQFF	TGTGCCAGCTCACCCCCCGGGAGAAACAATGAGCAGTTCTTC
TRBV6-5	TRBD2	once	TRBJ2-3	CASSYNAGGPGDTQYF	TGTGCCAGCAGTTACAACGCGGGGGGGCCGGGAGATACGCAGTATTTT
TRBV5-1	.	.	TRBJ1-6	CASSVQGYNSPLHF	TGCGCCAGCAGCGTACAGGGCTATAATTCACCCCTCCACTTT
TRBV19	TRBD1	.	TRBJ1-2	CASSIRPLDREYGYTF	TGTGCCAGTAGTATAAGACCCCTGGACAGGGAATATGGCTACACCTTC
TRBV5-4	TRBD1	.	TRBJ1-2	CASSSGTGSYGYTF	TGTGCCAGCAGCTCCGGGACAGGGTCCTATGGCTACACCTTC
TRBV14	.	few	TRBJ1-1	CASSQDGWATEAFF	TGTGCCAGCAGCCAAGATGGGTGGGCCACTGAAGCTTTCTTT
TRBV19	.	once	TRBJ1-1	CASSTGYTEAFF	TGTGCCAGTAGTACAGGGTATACTGAAGCTTTCTTT
TRBV2	TRBD2	once	TRBJ2-3	CASSQYRGGTDTQYF	TGTGCCAGCAGCCAATATCGGGGGGGCACAGATACGCAGTATTTT
TRBV6-9	.	.	TRBJ1-4	CASSREGRESTNEKLFF	TGTGCCAGCAGCCGGGAAGGAAGGGAATCAACTAATGAAAAACTGTTTTTT
TRBV24-1	.	once	TRBJ2-3	CATSENRDTQYF	TGTGCCACCAGTGAGAATAGAGATACGCAGTATTTT
TRBV6-5	TRBD1	.	TRBJ2-5	CASSYRQTGGRETQYF	TGTGCCAGCAGTTACCGGCAGACAGGGGGCCGAGAGACCCAGTACTTC
TRBV20-1	.	.	TRBJ1-1	CSSGRTEAFF	TGCAGTTCAGGGAGGACTGAAGCTTTCTTT
TRBV6-6	.	once	TRBJ1-5	CASSYGEINQPQHF	TGTGCCAGCAGTTACGGAGAGATCAATCAGCCCCAGCATTTT
TRBV6-2/TRBV6-3	.	once	TRBJ1-2	CASSNTGVYGYTF	TGTGCCAGCAGCAACACGGGGGTCTATGGCTACACCTTC
TRBV28	.	.	TRBJ1-4	CASSTGTTNEKLFF	TGTGCCAGCAGTACAGGGACAACTAATGAAAAACTGTTTTTT
TRBV6-5	TRBD1	.	TRBJ1-2	CASSMDRRNYGYTF	TGTGCCAGCAGTATGGACAGGAGAAACTATGGCTACACCTTC
TRBV2	.	.	TRBJ1-5	CASHVGGLGNQPQHF	TGTGCCAGCCATGTGGGGGGTCTCGGCAATCAGCCCCAGCATTTT
TRBV11-2	.	.	TRBJ1-1	CASSGTGGAATEAFF	TGTGCCAGCAGCGGGACTGGGGGGGCCGCCACTGAAGCTTTCTTT